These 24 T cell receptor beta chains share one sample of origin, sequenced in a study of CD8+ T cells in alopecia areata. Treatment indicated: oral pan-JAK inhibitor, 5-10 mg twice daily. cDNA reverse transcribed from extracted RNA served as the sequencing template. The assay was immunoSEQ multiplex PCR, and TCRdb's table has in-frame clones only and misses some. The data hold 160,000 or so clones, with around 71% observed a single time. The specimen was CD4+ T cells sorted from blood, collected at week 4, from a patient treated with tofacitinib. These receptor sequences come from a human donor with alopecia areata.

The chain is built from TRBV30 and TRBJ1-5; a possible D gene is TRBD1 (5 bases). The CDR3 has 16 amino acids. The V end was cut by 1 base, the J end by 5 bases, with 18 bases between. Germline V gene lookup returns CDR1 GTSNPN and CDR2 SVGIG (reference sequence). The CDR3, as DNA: TGTGCCTGGAGTGGAGGGATGGCAGGGTCGGATCAGCCCCAGCATTTT. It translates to CAWSGGMAGSDQPQHF.

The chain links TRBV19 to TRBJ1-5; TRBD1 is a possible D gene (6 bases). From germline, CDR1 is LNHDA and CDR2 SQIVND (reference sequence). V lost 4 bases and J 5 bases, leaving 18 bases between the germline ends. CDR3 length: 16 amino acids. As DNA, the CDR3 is TGTGCCAGTAGTAGAAGGGGACAAACGGTTGATCAGCCCCAGCATTTT. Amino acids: CASSRRGQTVDQPQHF.

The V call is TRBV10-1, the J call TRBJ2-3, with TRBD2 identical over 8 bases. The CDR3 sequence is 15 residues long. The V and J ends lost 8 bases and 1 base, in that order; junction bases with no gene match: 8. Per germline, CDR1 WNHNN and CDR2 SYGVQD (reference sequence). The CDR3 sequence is CASGEAGDRTDTQYF. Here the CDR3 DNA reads TGCGCCAGCGGAGAAGCGGGGGACCGCACAGATACGCAGTATTTT.

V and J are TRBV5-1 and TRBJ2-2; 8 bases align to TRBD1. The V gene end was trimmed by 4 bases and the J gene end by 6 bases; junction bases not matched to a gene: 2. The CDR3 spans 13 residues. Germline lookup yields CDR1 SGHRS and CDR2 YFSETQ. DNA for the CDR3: TGCGCCAGCAGCCCGGACAGGGCCGGGGAGCTGTTTTTT. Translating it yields CASSPDRAGELFF.

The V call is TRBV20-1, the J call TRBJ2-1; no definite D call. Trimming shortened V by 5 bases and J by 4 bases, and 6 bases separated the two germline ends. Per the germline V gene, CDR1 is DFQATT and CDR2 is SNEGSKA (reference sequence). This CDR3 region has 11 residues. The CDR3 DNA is TGCAGTGCTCCTAATTACAATGAGCAGTTCTTC. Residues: CSAPNYNEQFF.

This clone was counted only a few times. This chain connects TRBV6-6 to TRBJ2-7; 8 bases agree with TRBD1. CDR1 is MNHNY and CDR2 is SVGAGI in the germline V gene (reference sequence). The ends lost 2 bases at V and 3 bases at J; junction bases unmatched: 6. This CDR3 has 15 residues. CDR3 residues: CASSYPGQGNYEQYF. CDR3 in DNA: TGTGCCAGCAGTTACCCTGGACAGGGTAACTACGAGCAGTACTTC.

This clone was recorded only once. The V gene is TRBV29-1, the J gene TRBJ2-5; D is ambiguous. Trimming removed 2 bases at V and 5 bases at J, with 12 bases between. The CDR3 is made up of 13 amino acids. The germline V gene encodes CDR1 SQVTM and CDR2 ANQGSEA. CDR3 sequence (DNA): TGCAGCGTTGAACCCCAGAGCGATGAGACCCAGTACTTC. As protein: CSVEPQSDETQYF.

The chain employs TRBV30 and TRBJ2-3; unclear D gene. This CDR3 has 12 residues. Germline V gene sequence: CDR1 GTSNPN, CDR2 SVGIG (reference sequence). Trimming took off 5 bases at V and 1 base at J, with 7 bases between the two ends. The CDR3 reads CAWVTGTDTQYF. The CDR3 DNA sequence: TGTGCCTGGGTTACAGGCACAGATACGCAGTATTTT. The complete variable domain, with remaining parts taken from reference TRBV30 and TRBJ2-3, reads SQTIHQWPATLVQPVGSPLSLECTVEGTSNPNLYWYRQAAGRGLQLLFYSVGIGQISSEVPQNLSASRPQDRQFILSSKKLLLSDSGFYLCAWVTGTDTQYFGPGTRLTVL.

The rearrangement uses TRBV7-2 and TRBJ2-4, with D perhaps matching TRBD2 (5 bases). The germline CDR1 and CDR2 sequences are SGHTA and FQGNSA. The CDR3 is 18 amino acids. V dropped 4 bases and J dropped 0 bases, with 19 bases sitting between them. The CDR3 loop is CASSSSPSSEIAKNIQYF. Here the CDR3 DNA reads TGTGCCAGCAGCTCTAGCCCCTCTTCGGAGATAGCCAAAAACATTCAGTACTTC.

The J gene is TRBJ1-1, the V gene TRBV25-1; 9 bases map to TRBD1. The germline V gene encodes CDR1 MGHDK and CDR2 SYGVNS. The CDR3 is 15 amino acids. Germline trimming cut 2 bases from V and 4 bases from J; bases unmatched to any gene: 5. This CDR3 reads CASSEGTGFITEAFF. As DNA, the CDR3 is TGTGCCAGCAGTGAAGGGACAGGGTTTATCACTGAAGCTTTCTTT.

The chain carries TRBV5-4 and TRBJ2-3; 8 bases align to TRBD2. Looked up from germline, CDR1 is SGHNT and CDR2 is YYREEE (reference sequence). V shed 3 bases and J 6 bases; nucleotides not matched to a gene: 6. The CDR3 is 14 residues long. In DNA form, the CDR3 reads TGTGCCAGCAGCTCGGGACTAGTTGGTGATACGCAGTATTTT. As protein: CASSSGLVGDTQYF.

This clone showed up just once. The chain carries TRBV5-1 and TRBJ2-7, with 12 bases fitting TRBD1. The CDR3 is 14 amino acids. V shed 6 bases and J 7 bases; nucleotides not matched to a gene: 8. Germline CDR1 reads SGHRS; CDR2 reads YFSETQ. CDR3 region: CASTTGTGGNEQYF. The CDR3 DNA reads TGCGCCAGCACCACTGGGACAGGGGGCAATGAGCAGTACTTC. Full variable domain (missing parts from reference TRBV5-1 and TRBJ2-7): KAGVTQTPRYLIKTRGQQVTLSCSPISGHRSVSWYQQTPGQGLQFLFEYFSETQRNKGNFPGRFSGRQFSNSRSEMNVSTLELGDSALYLCASTTGTGGNEQYFGPGTRLTVT.

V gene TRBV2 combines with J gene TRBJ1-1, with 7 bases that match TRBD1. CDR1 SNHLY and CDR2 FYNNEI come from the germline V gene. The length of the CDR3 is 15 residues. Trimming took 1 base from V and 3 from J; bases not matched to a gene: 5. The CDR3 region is CASSEERGQYTEAFF. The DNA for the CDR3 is TGTGCCAGCAGTGAAGAGAGGGGGCAGTACACTGAAGCTTTCTTT.

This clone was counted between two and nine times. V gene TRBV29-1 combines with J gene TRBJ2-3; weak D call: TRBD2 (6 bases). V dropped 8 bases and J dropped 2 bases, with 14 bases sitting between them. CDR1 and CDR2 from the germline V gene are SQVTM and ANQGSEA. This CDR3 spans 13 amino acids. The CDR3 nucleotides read TGCAGCTCCTTTGGGGGGATCACAGATACGCAGTATTTT. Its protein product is CSSFGGITDTQYF.

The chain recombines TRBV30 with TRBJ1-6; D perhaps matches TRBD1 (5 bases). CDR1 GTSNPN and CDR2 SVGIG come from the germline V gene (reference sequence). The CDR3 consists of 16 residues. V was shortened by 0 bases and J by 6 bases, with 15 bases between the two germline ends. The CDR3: CAWSVLEGLLNSPLHF. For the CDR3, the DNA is TGTGCCTGGAGTGTACTCGAGGGACTTCTTAATTCACCCCTCCACTTT.

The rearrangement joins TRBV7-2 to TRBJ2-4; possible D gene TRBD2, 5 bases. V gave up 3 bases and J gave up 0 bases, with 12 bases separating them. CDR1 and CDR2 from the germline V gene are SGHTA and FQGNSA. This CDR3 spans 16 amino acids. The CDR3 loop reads CASSFGNQLAKNIQYF. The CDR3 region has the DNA TGTGCCAGCAGCTTCGGGAACCAATTAGCCAAAAACATTCAGTACTTC. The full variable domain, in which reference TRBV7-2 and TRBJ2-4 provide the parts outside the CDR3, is GAGVSQSPSNKVTEKGKDVELRCDPISGHTALYWYRQSLGQGLEFLIYFQGNSAPDKSGLPSDRFSAERTGGSVSTLTIQRTQQEDSAVYLCASSFGNQLAKNIQYFGAGTRLSVL.

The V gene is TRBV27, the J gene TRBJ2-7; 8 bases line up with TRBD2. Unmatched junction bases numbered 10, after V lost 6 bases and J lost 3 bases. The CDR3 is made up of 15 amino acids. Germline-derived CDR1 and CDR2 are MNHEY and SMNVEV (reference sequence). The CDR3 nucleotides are TGTGCCAGCAGACGCGGGGCGGGAGGATACTACGAGCAGTACTTC. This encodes CASRRGAGGYYEQYF.

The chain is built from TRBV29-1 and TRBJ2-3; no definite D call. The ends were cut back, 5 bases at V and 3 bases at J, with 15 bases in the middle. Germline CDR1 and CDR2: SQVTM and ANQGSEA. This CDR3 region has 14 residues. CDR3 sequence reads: CSVTDTSRTDTQYF. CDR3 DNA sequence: TGCAGCGTTACAGACACCTCGCGGACAGATACGCAGTATTTT.

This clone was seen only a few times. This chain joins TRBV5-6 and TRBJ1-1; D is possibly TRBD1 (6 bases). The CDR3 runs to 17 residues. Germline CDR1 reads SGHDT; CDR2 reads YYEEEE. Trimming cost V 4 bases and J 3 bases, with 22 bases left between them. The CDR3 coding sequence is TGTGCCAGCAGCCCTTATATACAGGGACCCCTGGACACTGAAGCTTTCTTT. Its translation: CASSPYIQGPLDTEAFF.

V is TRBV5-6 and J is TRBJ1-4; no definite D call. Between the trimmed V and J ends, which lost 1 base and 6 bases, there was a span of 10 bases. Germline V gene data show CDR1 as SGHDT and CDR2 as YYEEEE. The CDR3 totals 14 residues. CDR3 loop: CASSLIAGDEKLFF. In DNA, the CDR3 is TGTGCCAGCAGCTTGATCGCCGGGGATGAAAAACTGTTTTTT.

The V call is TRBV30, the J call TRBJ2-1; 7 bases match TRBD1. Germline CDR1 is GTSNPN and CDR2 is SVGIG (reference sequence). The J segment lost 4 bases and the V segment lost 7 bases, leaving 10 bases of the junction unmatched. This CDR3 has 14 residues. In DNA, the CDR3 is TGTGCCTTCCACCAAGGGGGCGTTTACAATGAGCAGTTCTTC. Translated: CAFHQGGVYNEQFF. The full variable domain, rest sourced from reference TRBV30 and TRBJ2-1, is SQTIHQWPATLVQPVGSPLSLECTVEGTSNPNLYWYRQAAGRGLQLLFYSVGIGQISSEVPQNLSASRPQDRQFILSSKKLLLSDSGFYLCAFHQGGVYNEQFFGPGTRLTVL.

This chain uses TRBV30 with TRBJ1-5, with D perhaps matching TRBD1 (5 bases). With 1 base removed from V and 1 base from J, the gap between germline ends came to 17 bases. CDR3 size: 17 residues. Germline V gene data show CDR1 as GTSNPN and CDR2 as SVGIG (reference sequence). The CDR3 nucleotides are TGTGCCTGGAGTGGGAGGGGAAACAGCAGGAGCAATCAGCCCCAGCATTTT. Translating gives CAWSGRGNSRSNQPQHF.

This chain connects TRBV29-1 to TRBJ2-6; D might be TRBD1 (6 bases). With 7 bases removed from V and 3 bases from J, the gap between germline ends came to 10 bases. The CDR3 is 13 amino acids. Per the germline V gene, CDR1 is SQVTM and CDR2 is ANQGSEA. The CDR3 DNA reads TGCAGCGCTGAGGGGGTTGGGGCCAACGTCCTGACTTTC. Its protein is CSAEGVGANVLTF.

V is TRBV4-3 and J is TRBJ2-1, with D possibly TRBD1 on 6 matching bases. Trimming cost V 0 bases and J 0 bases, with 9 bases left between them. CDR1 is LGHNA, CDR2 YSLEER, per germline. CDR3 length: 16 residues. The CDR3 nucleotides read TGCGCCAGCAGCCAAGAGGACAGTTACTCCTACAATGAGCAGTTCTTC. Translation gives CASSQEDSYSYNEQFF.